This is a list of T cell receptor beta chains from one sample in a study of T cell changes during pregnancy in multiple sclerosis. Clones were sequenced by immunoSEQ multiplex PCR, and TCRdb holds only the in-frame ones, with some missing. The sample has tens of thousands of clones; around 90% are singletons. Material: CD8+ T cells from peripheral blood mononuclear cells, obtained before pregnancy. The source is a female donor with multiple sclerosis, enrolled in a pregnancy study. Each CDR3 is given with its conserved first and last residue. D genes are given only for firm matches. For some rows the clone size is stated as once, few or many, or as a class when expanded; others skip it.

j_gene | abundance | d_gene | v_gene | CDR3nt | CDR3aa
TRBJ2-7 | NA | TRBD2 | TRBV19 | TGTGCCAGTAGTGAGCGGGAGTCGTATTACGAGCAGTACTTC | CASSERESYYEQYF
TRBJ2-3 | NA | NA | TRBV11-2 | TGTGCCAGCAGCTTAACATTAATAGATACGCAGTATTTT | CASSLTLIDTQYF
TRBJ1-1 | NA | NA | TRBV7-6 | TGTGCCAGCAGCTATCAAATCGGAGAGAACACTGAAGCTTTCTTT | CASSYQIGENTEAFF
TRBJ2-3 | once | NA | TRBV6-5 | TGTGCCAGCAGTTACGAGGGCGGCACAGATACGCAGTATTTT | CASSYEGGTDTQYF
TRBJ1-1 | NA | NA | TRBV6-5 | TGTGCCAGCAGTCGTACACTGAACACTGAAGCTTTCTTT | CASSRTLNTEAFF
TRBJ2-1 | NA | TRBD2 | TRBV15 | TGTGCCACCAGCGAAGAAGCGGGGACCTCCTACAATGAGCAGTTCTTC | CATSEEAGTSYNEQFF
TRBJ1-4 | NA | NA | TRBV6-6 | TGTGCCAGCAGTTACGTAAACAGTGAAAAACTGTTTTTT | CASSYVNSEKLFF
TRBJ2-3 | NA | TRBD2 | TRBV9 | TGTGCCAGCAGCCCCCTTCGGCGGGGGGTAACAGATACGCAGTATTTT | CASSPLRRGVTDTQYF
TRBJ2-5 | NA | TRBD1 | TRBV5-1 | TGCGCCAGCAGCAAAGGGACAGGGGGCGGAGAGACCCAGTACTTC | CASSKGTGGGETQYF
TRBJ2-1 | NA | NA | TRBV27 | TGTGCCAGTAATATGCTAGCCGGTTTGGATGAGCAGTTCTTC | CASNMLAGLDEQFF
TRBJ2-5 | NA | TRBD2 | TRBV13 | TGTGCCAGCAGCCTCCACGGACTAGGACAAGAGACCCAGTACTTC | CASSLHGLGQETQYF
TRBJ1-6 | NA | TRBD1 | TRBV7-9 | TGTGCCAGCAGCTCCGGGACAGTCTATAATTCACCCCTCCACTTT | CASSSGTVYNSPLHF
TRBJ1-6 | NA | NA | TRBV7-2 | TGTGCCAGCACCCTCGACCTGGAGAATTCACCCCTCCACTTT | CASTLDLENSPLHF
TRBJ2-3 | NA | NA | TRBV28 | TGTGCCAGCAGTCCGTTCGGGGGAACAGATACGCAGTATTTT | CASSPFGGTDTQYF
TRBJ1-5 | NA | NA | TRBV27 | TGTGCCAGCAGTCCTAGGGGGGGGATCAATCAGCCCCAGCATTTT | CASSPRGGINQPQHF
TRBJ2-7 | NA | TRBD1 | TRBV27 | TGTGCCAGCAGTTTATCCGCAGGGACAGGGATCCACGAGCAGTACTTC | CASSLSAGTGIHEQYF
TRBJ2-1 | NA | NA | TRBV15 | TGTGCCACCAGCAGGGGCATCGAACACAATGAGCAGTTCTTC | CATSRGIEHNEQFF
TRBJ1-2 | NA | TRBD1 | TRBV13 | TGTGCCAGCAGCCCCGGGACAGCATATGGCTACACCTTC | CASSPGTAYGYTF
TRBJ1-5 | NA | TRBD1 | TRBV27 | TGTGCCAGCACCCCATTCGGACAGGGAGGGAATCAGCCCCAGCATTTT | CASTPFGQGGNQPQHF
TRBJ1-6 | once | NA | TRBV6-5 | TGTGCCAGCAGTTACTCGATGGAGGGCGCGTCTTCACCCCTCCACTTT | CASSYSMEGASSPLHF
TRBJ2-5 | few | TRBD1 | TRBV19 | TGTGCCAGTAGTATCGGACAGGGAACGAACCAAGAGACCCAGTACTTC | CASSIGQGTNQETQYF
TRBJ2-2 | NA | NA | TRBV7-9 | TGTGCCAGCAGCTTTATGGGGGCCGACACCGGGGAGCTGTTTTTT | CASSFMGADTGELFF
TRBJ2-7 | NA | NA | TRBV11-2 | TGTGCCAGCAGCTTCCCGGACTGGAGCTCCTACGAGCAGTACTTC | CASSFPDWSSYEQYF
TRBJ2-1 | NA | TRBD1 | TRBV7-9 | TGTGCCAGCAGCTTGGGGACAGGGGGCAAGAGGGAGCAGTTCTTC | CASSLGTGGKREQFF
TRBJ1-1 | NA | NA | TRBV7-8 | TGTGCCAGCAGCTTAATGGGGGGGTCGGAGAACACTGAAGCTTTCTTT | CASSLMGGSENTEAFF
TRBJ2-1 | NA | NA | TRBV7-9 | TGTGCCAGCAGCCCGATCAGCTCCTACAATGAGCAGTTCTTC | CASSPISSYNEQFF
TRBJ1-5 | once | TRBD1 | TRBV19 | TGTGCCAGTTACCGGGACAGGGGCACCTATAATCAGCCCCAGCATTTT | CASYRDRGTYNQPQHF
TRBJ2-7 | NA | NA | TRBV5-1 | TGCGCCAGCAGCTTGCTCTCCTACGAGCAGTACTTC | CASSLLSYEQYF
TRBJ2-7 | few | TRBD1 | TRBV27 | TGTGCCAGCAGTCGGGACAGTACCTACGAGCAGTACTTC | CASSRDSTYEQYF
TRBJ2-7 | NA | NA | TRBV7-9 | TGTGCCAGCAGCCCCGCCCGAGGGACTGCCCACGAGCAGTACTTC | CASSPARGTAHEQYF
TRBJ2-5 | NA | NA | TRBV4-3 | TGCGCCAGCAGCCAAGATTGGGCAGGGTTGCTGCAGACCCAGTACTTC | CASSQDWAGLLQTQYF
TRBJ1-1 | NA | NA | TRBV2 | TGTGCCAGCAGTTCTACTGACAGGTTGAACACTGAAGCTTTCTTT | CASSSTDRLNTEAFF
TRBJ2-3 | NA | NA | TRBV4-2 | TGTGCCAGCAGCCAAGAATTAACAGATACGCAGTATTTT | CASSQELTDTQYF
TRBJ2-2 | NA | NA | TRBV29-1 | TGCAGCGTTGAAGCCCAAGATGGACCGGGAAGCTCAAACGCCACCGGGGAGCTGTTTTTT | CSVEAQDGPGSSNATGELFF
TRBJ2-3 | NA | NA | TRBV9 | TGTGCCAGCAGCGGTCTACCCCCTAACACAGATACGCAGTATTTT | CASSGLPPNTDTQYF